This T cell receptor (beta chain) was recovered during a study of metastatic and nonmetastatic thyroid tumors. Study summary: Comparative analysis of repertoires was undertaken across blood and tumor or nodule tissue obtained from malignant and benign thyroid patients.

Study results and caveats: Across blood and tumor, TCR beta diversity in malignant thyroid tumors was reportedly significantly higher than in benign nodules.

Per the study methods: For papillary thyroid cancer, a distant-metastasis classifier was constructed from CDR3 differences observed across clinicopathological groups. TCRdb reassembled clones from the PCR reads with MiXCR. It is TCRdb's table, rather than the study itself, that gives the V and J calls and clone size. The repertoire holds tens of thousands of clones, approximately 12% seen once, with roughly 8.2% in the top ten. This clone has a count of ten or more. The antigen is undetermined. There are 12 residues in the CDR3. Trimming took off 2 bases at V and 0 bases at J, with 0 bases between the two ends. Looked up from germline, CDR1 is LGHDT and CDR2 is YNNKEL (reference sequence). Thyroid surgery was preceded by no treatment in any patient.

The V gene is TRBV3-1, the J gene TRBJ2-3; D not resolved. The clonotype was recovered from a female donor with papillary thyroid cancer or a benign thyroid nodule (not recorded which). Some clones in this sample may be carry-over from other donors' samples. Input material: tumor tissue. Here the CDR3 DNA reads TGTGCCAGCAGCCAAAGCACAGATACGCAGTATTTT. Translated, it gives CASSQSTDTQYF.